The rows below give T cell receptor beta chains drawn from one sample of a study of blood T cell repertoires in COVID-19. Libraries were prepared by immunoSEQ multiplex PCR; TCRdb keeps only in-frame clonotypes and omits some of them. The data contain about 250,000 clones, 88% of them singletons. Sample: peripheral blood. These receptors came from a man older than 75 with acute or convalescent COVID-19. The CDR3 runs from the conserved cysteine through the conserved F or W. The D gene is left open where the match is weak. Clone size is not always given. Where it is, it says once, few, many or a class for expanded clones.

TRBV7-9,.,.,TRBJ2-3,13,TGTGCCAGCAGCTTAGTTGCGCCAGATACGCAGTATTTT,CASSLVAPDTQYF
TRBV6-2/TRBV6-3,TRBD1,.,TRBJ2-2,13,TGTGCCAGCAGCCGGGACAGCCTAGGGGAGCTGTTTTTT,CASSRDSLGELFF
TRBV7-8,.,.,TRBJ1-1,14,TGTGCCAGCAGCCGGGGGGGGAGGGACACTGAAGCTTTCTTT,CASSRGGRDTEAFF
TRBV11-3,.,.,TRBJ2-7,15,TGTGCCAGCAGCTTTAGGTCGGGGGTCTCCTACGAGCAGTACTTC,CASSFRSGVSYEQYF
TRBV19,TRBD2,.,TRBJ2-2,17,TGTGCCAGTACGAAGACTAGCGGGAAGGTGGTCACCGGGGAGCTGTTTTTT,CASTKTSGKVVTGELFF
TRBV5-4,TRBD2,.,TRBJ2-5,15,TGTGCCAGCAGCTTAGGGCTAGCGGGGGCCGAGACCCAGTACTTC,CASSLGLAGAETQYF
TRBV5-1,.,.,TRBJ2-5,13,TGCGCCAGCAGCCTCAGTTTCCAAGAGACCCAGTACTTC,CASSLSFQETQYF
TRBV5-1,.,.,TRBJ2-7,13,TGCGCCAGCAGCTTGGTCGAACAGGGCGAGCAGTACTTC,CASSLVEQGEQYF
TRBV6-1,TRBD2,.,TRBJ2-1,16,TGTGCCAGCAGTGTTTTAGCGGGAGTTTCCTACAATGAGCAGTTCTTC,CASSVLAGVSYNEQFF
TRBV19,.,once,TRBJ1-5,13,TGTGCCAGTAGTATTTTTGCGGATCAGCCCCAGCATTTT,CASSIFADQPQHF
TRBV5-1,.,.,TRBJ2-7,16,TGCGCCAGCAGCAGGCTTGCTTCAGGGGACTCCTACGAGCAGTACTTC,CASSRLASGDSYEQYF
TRBV7-9,.,.,TRBJ2-1,16,TGTGCCAGCAGCTTTCGCAGAGGTGGTGCATTCGGTGAGCAGTTCTTC,CASSFRRGGAFGEQFF
TRBV6-5,.,.,TRBJ1-2,12,TGTGCCAGCACCGAGACTCGGGAGGGCTACACCTTC,CASTETREGYTF
TRBV3-1/TRBV3-2,.,few,TRBJ2-7,11,TGTGCCAGCAGCCAAGGGAGGGACCCAACCTTC,CASSQGRDPTF
TRBV5-4,.,.,TRBJ1-2,14,TGTGCCAGCAGCTTGGGCCAGGGGAACTATGGCTACACCTTC,CASSLGQGNYGYTF
TRBV6-5,.,once,TRBJ2-7,11,TGTGCCAGCAGCTATGACTACGAGCAGTACTTC,CASSYDYEQYF
TRBV7-2,TRBD1,.,TRBJ1-5,15,TGTGCCAGCAGCTTGGGACAGGGGAGAGAACAGCCCCAGCATTTT,CASSLGQGREQPQHF
TRBV9,.,.,TRBJ1-4,17,TGTGCCAGCAGCGTAGGCGGGGCCGGTGGGACTAATGAAAAACTGTTTTTT,CASSVGGAGGTNEKLFF
TRBV5-1,.,once,TRBJ2-2,16,TGCGCCAGCAGCTTGGCCGTAGACACCGACACCGGGGAGCTGTTTTTT,CASSLAVDTDTGELFF
TRBV29-1,TRBD2,.,TRBJ2-1,15,TGCAGCGCCCAGGGTAGCGGGAGGTCCTACAATGAGCAGTTCTTC,CSAQGSGRSYNEQFF
TRBV5-1,.,.,TRBJ1-3,15,TGCGCCAGCAGCCCTACAGGGTCCTCTGGAAACACCATATATTTT,CASSPTGSSGNTIYF
TRBV2,.,.,TRBJ2-3,15,TGTGCCAGCAGATCGTGGAGCCAACACACAGATACGCAGTATTTT,CASRSWSQHTDTQYF
TRBV9,TRBD1,.,TRBJ2-1,15,TGTGCCAGCAGCGTAGATGGACAGGGCCGGAATGAGCAGTTCTTC,CASSVDGQGRNEQFF
TRBV7-3,TRBD2,.,TRBJ2-1,15,TGTGCCAGCAGCCCTCTGGCGGGAGCATTCGATGAGCAGTTCTTC,CASSPLAGAFDEQFF
TRBV24-1,.,.,TRBJ2-2,16,TGTGCCACCAGTGATTTAGGGGGGGCCGGAACCGGGGAGCTGTTTTTT,CATSDLGGAGTGELFF
TRBV15,TRBD2,.,TRBJ2-5,15,TGTGCCACCAGCAGAGGACTAGCGGGAGCCGAGACCCAGTACTTC,CATSRGLAGAETQYF
TRBV5-1,.,.,TRBJ2-7,11,TGCGCCAGCACCCTGGGGGGCGAGCAGTACTTC,CASTLGGEQYF
TRBV7-2,.,.,TRBJ1-1,14,TGTGCCAGCAGCTTAGCGCATCACTCCACTGAAGCTTTCTTT,CASSLAHHSTEAFF
TRBV5-1,TRBD1,.,TRBJ1-4,16,TGCGCCAGCAGCCGGGGACAGGGTGTGACTAATGAAAAACTGTTTTTT,CASSRGQGVTNEKLFF
TRBV3-1/TRBV3-2,TRBD2,.,TRBJ2-7,15,TGTGCCAGCAGCCAAGAACTAGCGGGACCCTACGAGCAGTACTTC,CASSQELAGPYEQYF
TRBV2,TRBD1,.,TRBJ1-1,15,TGTGCCAGCAGTGAATGGGACAGGGGGAACACTGAAGCTTTCTTT,CASSEWDRGNTEAFF
TRBV19,.,.,TRBJ2-7,13,TGTGCCAGTAGTGTCCAGGGGAGCTACGAGCAGTACTTC,CASSVQGSYEQYF
TRBV29-1,.,.,TRBJ1-1,12,TGCAGCGTTGAACCGTCAGGGCCAGAAGCTTTCTTT,CSVEPSGPEAFF